This entry lists 13 T cell receptor beta chains sequenced from one sample in a study of PD-L1 blockade in urothelial cancer. Time point defined: pretreatment peripheral blood. Libraries were prepared by immunoSEQ multiplex PCR; TCRdb keeps only in-frame clonotypes and omits some of them. In the table there are 70,000 to 90,000 clones, more than 75% of which are singletons. The sequencing here drew on PBMCs, taken around atezolizumab (anti-PD-L1) treatment. Receptors were obtained from a man aged 55 to 70 with urothelial cancer.

The chain uses TRBV4-1 and TRBJ2-1; 11 positions agree with TRBD2. CDR1 is MGHRA and CDR2 is YSYEKL in the germline V gene. Trimming removed 0 bases from V and 6 bases from J; junction bases left unmatched: 13. CDR3 length equals 19 residues. The CDR3 region has the DNA TGCGCCAGCAGCCAAGATCTACTAGCGGGAGAAACCCCCCTCAATGAGCAGTTCTTC. It translates to CASSQDLLAGETPLNEQFF.

The CDR3 region is CASSLRTSGGADETQYF. The CDR3 nucleotides are TGCGCCAGCAGCTTACGGACTAGCGGGGGGGCTGACGAGACCCAGTACTTC. V is TRBV5-1 and J is TRBJ2-5; 15 positions agree with TRBD2. The CDR3 loop spans 17 amino acids. V gave up 2 bases and J gave up 5 bases; unmatched junction bases: 7. Per germline, CDR1 SGHRS and CDR2 YFSETQ. Supplemented by reference TRBV5-1 and TRBJ2-5, the full variable domain reads KAGVTQTPRYLIKTRGQQVTLSCSPISGHRSVSWYQQTPGQGLQFLFEYFSETQRNKGNFPGRFSGRQFSNSRSEMNVSTLELGDSALYLCASSLRTSGGADETQYFGPGTRLLVL.

The chain recombines TRBV4-1 with TRBJ2-7; possible D gene TRBD1, 6 bases. The CDR3 consists of 14 residues. Looked up from germline, CDR1 is MGHRA and CDR2 is YSYEKL. V was shortened by 5 bases and J by 1 base, with 12 bases between the two germline ends. The DNA for the CDR3 is TGCGCCAGCAGCAATACCGGACAGTCCTACGAGCAGTACTTC. It is translated as CASSNTGQSYEQYF.

V usage is TRBV7-8 and J usage is TRBJ2-7; the D gene is possibly TRBD2 (6 bases). V was trimmed by 3 bases and J by 4 bases, leaving 10 bases between them. This CDR3 has 13 residues. CDR1 and CDR2 from the germline V gene are SGHVS and FQNEAQ. In DNA form, the CDR3 reads TGTGCCAGCAGCTTTGGGACTTTATACGAGCAGTACTTC. Its translation: CASSFGTLYEQYF.

The sample holds one count of this clone. The chain employs TRBV5-1 and TRBJ1-1; D call uncertain. Trimming took off 2 bases at V and 3 bases at J, with 8 bases between the two ends. Germline CDR1 SGHRS, CDR2 YFSETQ. CDR3 size: 13 residues. Here the CDR3 reads CASSLGGDTEAFF. In nucleotides, the CDR3 is TGCGCCAGCAGCTTAGGCGGGGACACTGAAGCTTTCTTT. The whole variable domain, remainder taken from reference TRBV5-1 and TRBJ1-1, is KAGVTQTPRYLIKTRGQQVTLSCSPISGHRSVSWYQQTPGQGLQFLFEYFSETQRNKGNFPGRFSGRQFSNSRSEMNVSTLELGDSALYLCASSLGGDTEAFFGQGTRLTVV.

V usage is TRBV28 and J usage is TRBJ2-2; 14 bases align to TRBD2. CDR3 size: 19 residues. V gave up 5 bases and J gave up 2 bases; unmatched junction bases: 10. The germline gives CDR1 MDHEN, CDR2 SYDVKM. In DNA, the CDR3 is TGTGCCAGCAGTCCAATACCCGGACTAGCGGGGGGAAACACCGGGGAGCTGTTTTTT. Translation gives CASSPIPGLAGGNTGELFF.

This chain joins TRBV2 and TRBJ2-3; 9 bases map to TRBD1. CDR1 SNHLY and CDR2 FYNNEI come from the germline V gene. Losses at the gene ends were 6 bases for V and 5 bases for J; bases not matched to a gene: 6. The CDR3 has 14 amino acids. Here the CDR3 reads CASRKGQGKDTQYF. The DNA for the CDR3 is TGTGCCAGCAGAAAAGGACAGGGGAAAGATACGCAGTATTTT.

The genes are TRBV5-6 and TRBJ2-1; 9 positions agree with TRBD2. Germline values: CDR1 SGHDT, CDR2 YYEEEE. This CDR3 is built from 17 residues. J was trimmed by 0 bases and V by 4 bases; bases with no gene match: 8. CDR3 sequence (DNA): TGTGCCAGCAGCATAGGACTAGCGAGATCCTCCTACAATGAGCAGTTCTTC. Translation: CASSIGLARSSYNEQFF.

This clone was detected many times. The chain combines TRBV6-5 with TRBJ2-7; tentatively, D is TRBD2 (5 bases). V was cut by 2 bases and J by 2 bases, with 13 bases left in between. This CDR3 has 15 residues. CDR1 and CDR2 (germline): MNHEY, SVGAGI. DNA for the CDR3: TGTGCCAGCAGTTACGGAGCAATGGGAGCCTACGAGCAGTACTTC. Its protein is CASSYGAMGAYEQYF.

The genes are TRBV10-3 and TRBJ2-5; maybe TRBD1 (5 bases). Germline values: CDR1 ENHRY, CDR2 SYGVKD. The ends were cut back, 0 bases at V and 5 bases at J, with 13 bases in the middle. The CDR3 sequence is 15 residues long. The CDR3 reads CAISESAGSDETQYF. In nucleotides, the CDR3 is TGTGCCATCAGTGAGTCGGCAGGGTCAGACGAGACCCAGTACTTC.

This chain connects TRBV7-6 to TRBJ2-5; 13 bases line up with TRBD2. The CDR3 contains 15 residues. V gave up 8 bases and J gave up 1 base; unmatched junction bases: 4. Germline V CDR1 and CDR2: SGHVS, FNYEAQ. The CDR3 region is CASLGLAGIQETQYF. The CDR3 coding sequence is TGTGCCAGCCTGGGACTAGCGGGGATCCAAGAGACCCAGTACTTC.

CDR3 nucleotide sequence: TGTGCCAGCCACAAACCTAGCGGGAGCGAGCAGTACTTC. Residues: CASHKPSGSEQYF. The chain combines TRBV6-1 with TRBJ2-7; 10 nucleotides align to TRBD2. Germline V gene data show CDR1 as MNHNS and CDR2 as SASEGT. There are 13 residues in the CDR3. V dropped 8 bases and J dropped 6; count of bases not matched to a gene: 7.

V is TRBV19 and J is TRBJ2-7; TRBD1 aligns across 9 bases. Germline CDR1 and CDR2: LNHDA and SQIVND (reference sequence). This CDR3 region has 14 residues. V shed 5 bases, J shed 5 bases, and the junction held 7 bases outside the gene matches. CDR3 in amino acids: CASSPRQGDDEQYF. The CDR3 nucleotides are TGTGCCAGTAGTCCGAGACAGGGGGACGACGAGCAGTACTTC.